Detailed here is one T cell receptor beta chain. The record originates from a study of T cell responses to AZD1222 COVID-19 vaccine. The germline V gene has CDR1 SGHTA and CDR2 FQGTGA. J gave up 6 bases and V 5 bases, and 10 bases lay outside the gene matches. This CDR3 has 16 amino acids. TCRdb keeps only in-frame clones here, not all; method: immunoSEQ multiplex PCR. Of under 200,000 clones detected, 85% to 95% appear once; the ten largest clones hold over 1%. Source: peripheral blood, taken on day 0 of AZD1222 vaccination. V is TRBV7-3 and J is TRBJ1-6; TRBD1 matches 7 bases. This receptor was taken from an adult in good health. For the CDR3, the DNA is TGTGCCAGCAGCCGCATGGGACAGCCCGTTAATTCACCCCTCCACTTT. Translated, it gives CASSRMGQPVNSPLHF.